This T cell receptor beta chain came from a study of vaccination and CD4 T cells after COVID-19. The treatment denotes: roughly 11-day PBMC culture with coronavirus spike peptide pools or control peptides (ViraFEST assay). V lost 5 bases, J lost 5 bases, and 7 bases stayed unmatched. Germline loops: CDR1 LNHDA, CDR2 SQIVND (reference sequence). This CDR3 comprises 16 residues. Study findings and constraints: A median approximately 86% of convalescent patients' SARS-CoV-2-reactive clones emerged only after vaccination.

Scientists ran DNA taken from cultured CD4+ T cells through the Oncomine TCR Beta short-read assay for sequencing. The template was genomic DNA from cultured CD4+ T cells. TCRdb reprocessed the PCR reads via MiXCR and lists one record per CDR3 protein. The sample has about 15,000 distinct CDR3 sequences, about half seen once. This clonotype was seen a single time. The antigen is unknown. The chain carries TRBV19 and TRBJ2-5; 14 bases agree with TRBD2. The clonotype comes from a human donor who had recovered from COVID-19. This specimen was CD4+ T cells from blood, cultured in vitro, taken before SARS-CoV-2 vaccination. In DNA form, the CDR3 reads TGTGCCAGTAGTGAAGGACTAGCGGGAGGAAGGGAGACCCAGTACTTC. It is translated as CASSEGLAGGRETQYF.